This is a list of T cell receptor beta chains from one sample in a study of Graves' ophthalmopathy and Graves' hyperthyroidism. MiXCR, run by TCRdb on the multiplex PCR reads, gives a single entry per CDR3 protein. The data contain roughly 1.1 million distinct CDR3 sequences, about two fifths of them singletons. The sequencing input was peripheral blood or thyroid tissue (not recorded which). Receptors were obtained from an adult man with Graves' hyperthyroidism. Both conserved end residues are part of each CDR3. A D gene is named only where the DNA matches it firmly. The listing skips clone size in some rows; elsewhere it reads once, few, many or a size class.

clone size: NA
J gene: TRBJ1-5
D gene: NA
V gene: TRBV20-1
CDR3 DNA: TGCAGTGCGGGAGCGGGGTTACGGAATCAGCCCCAGCATTTT
CDR3 protein: CSAGAGLRNQPQHF

clone size: many
J gene: TRBJ2-5
D gene: TRBD2
V gene: TRBV15
CDR3 DNA: TGTGCCACCAGCAGAGATGGGTCTAGCGGGAGTTGGGACCAGTACTTC
CDR3 protein: CATSRDGSSGSWDQYF

clone size: many
J gene: TRBJ1-1
D gene: NA
V gene: TRBV20-1
CDR3 DNA: TGCAGTGCTCTCGGGCAGGGTGATACTGAAGCTTTCTTT
CDR3 protein: CSALGQGDTEAFF

clone size: NA
J gene: TRBJ2-7
D gene: TRBD1
V gene: TRBV25-1
CDR3 DNA: TGTGCCAGCGGAACCGGGACAGGGTACGAGCAGTACTTC
CDR3 protein: CASGTGTGYEQYF

clone size: NA
J gene: TRBJ2-7
D gene: TRBD2
V gene: TRBV10-3
CDR3 DNA: TGTGCCATCAGTCGGACTAGCGGGATCTACGAGCAGTACTTC
CDR3 protein: CAISRTSGIYEQYF

clone size: NA
J gene: TRBJ2-3
D gene: NA
V gene: TRBV5-1
CDR3 DNA: TGCGCCAGCAGCACCAACAGGATTGGAACAGATACGCAGTATTTT
CDR3 protein: CASSTNRIGTDTQYF

clone size: many
J gene: TRBJ2-7
D gene: TRBD2
V gene: TRBV15
CDR3 DNA: TGTGCCACCAGCAGGTCACTAGCGGGACTCCCCGAGCAGTACTTC
CDR3 protein: CATSRSLAGLPEQYF

clone size: NA
J gene: TRBJ1-5
D gene: NA
V gene: TRBV28
CDR3 DNA: TGTGCCAGCAGCATAGGGGCACATCAGCCCCAGCATTTT
CDR3 protein: CASSIGAHQPQHF

clone size: NA
J gene: TRBJ2-5
D gene: TRBD2
V gene: TRBV5-1
CDR3 DNA: TGTGCCAGCAGCTTGGGTTTTCTAGCGGGAGGAGAGACCCAGTACTTC
CDR3 protein: CASSLGFLAGGETQYF

clone size: few
J gene: TRBJ2-3
D gene: NA
V gene: TRBV29-1
CDR3 DNA: TGCAGCGTTGAACCCTTGTACCCGACGAATACGCAGTATTTT
CDR3 protein: CSVEPLYPTNTQYF

clone size: many
J gene: TRBJ1-4
D gene: NA
V gene: TRBV7-9
CDR3 DNA: TGTGCCAGCAGCTCGCCAGCGCTACCCAATGAAAAACTGTTTTTT
CDR3 protein: CASSSPALPNEKLFF

clone size: many
J gene: TRBJ1-6
D gene: NA
V gene: TRBV2
CDR3 DNA: TGTGCCAGCACGGGACATCATAATTCACCCCTCCACTTT
CDR3 protein: CASTGHHNSPLHF

clone size: many
J gene: TRBJ1-1
D gene: TRBD1
V gene: TRBV5-1
CDR3 DNA: TGCGCCAGCAGCTTGTTGGGACAGGCCGCCAACACTGAAGCTTTCTTT
CDR3 protein: CASSLLGQAANTEAFF

clone size: NA
J gene: TRBJ1-1
D gene: TRBD1
V gene: TRBV19
CDR3 DNA: TGTGCCGGTAGTAGCGACAGGGGGTTCACTGAAGCTTTCTTT
CDR3 protein: CAGSSDRGFTEAFF

clone size: few
J gene: TRBJ2-5
D gene: TRBD2
V gene: TRBV20-1
CDR3 DNA: TGCAGTTCCACTAGCGGGAAAGAGACCCAGTACTTC
CDR3 protein: CSSTSGKETQYF

clone size: NA
J gene: TRBJ2-7
D gene: TRBD2
V gene: TRBV20-1
CDR3 DNA: TGCAGTGCAAGACTAGCGGGAGCAGGCTACGAGCAGTACTTC
CDR3 protein: CSARLAGAGYEQYF

clone size: NA
J gene: TRBJ2-7
D gene: TRBD1
V gene: TRBV7-9
CDR3 DNA: TGTGCCAGCAGCGCGGGACAGGGGGTCCTTTCGATGAAGGAGCAGTACTTC
CDR3 protein: CASSAGQGVLSMKEQYF

clone size: many
J gene: TRBJ1-2
D gene: TRBD1
V gene: TRBV5-4
CDR3 DNA: TGTGCCAGCAGCCCCAACAGGGGAAATTATGGCTACACCTTC
CDR3 protein: CASSPNRGNYGYTF

clone size: NA
J gene: TRBJ1-1
D gene: NA
V gene: TRBV9
CDR3 DNA: TGTGCCAGCAGCGAGGATTCCGGGACTAGCGGGGAAGCTTTCTTT
CDR3 protein: CASSEDSGTSGEAFF

clone size: NA
J gene: TRBJ1-6
D gene: TRBD1
V gene: TRBV6-2/TRBV6-3
CDR3 DNA: TGTGCCATCAGACCGGGCAGGGGGTTCCATAATTCACCCCTCCACTTT
CDR3 protein: CAIRPGRGFHNSPLHF

clone size: many
J gene: TRBJ2-7
D gene: NA
V gene: TRBV2
CDR3 DNA: TGTGCCAGCACCCCGGGACATCGCCTGCAGTACTTC
CDR3 protein: CASTPGHRLQYF

clone size: NA
J gene: TRBJ1-6
D gene: NA
V gene: TRBV3-1
CDR3 DNA: TGTGCCAGCAGCCAAGCGGTAGGGATCGGGTATAATTCACCCCTCCACTTT
CDR3 protein: CASSQAVGIGYNSPLHF